This TCR beta chain came from a study of radiation and T cells in renal cell carcinoma. Study results and limitations: No pretreatment tumor biopsies were available for baseline clonotypes. In blood, top tumor clones expanded by 2 weeks, shrinking by 4.

Time point meaning: blood 4 weeks post-SBRT, at nephrectomy. Treatment meaning: 15 Gy SBRT to primary tumor, nephrectomy 4 weeks later. Nephrectomy followed 15 Gy stereotactic body radiation by 4 weeks. Data came from immunoSEQ multiplex PCR; TCRdb stores just in-frame clones and leaves some out. Of around 74,000 clones listed, around four fifths are singletons. On this clone: The target antigen is unknown.

Germline V gene sequence: CDR1 LNHDA, CDR2 SQIVND (reference sequence). This CDR3 is built from 16 residues. The V and J ends lost 3 bases and 2 bases respectively, with 15 bases between them. The V gene is TRBV19, the J gene TRBJ2-3; D is possibly TRBD1 (6 bases). The TCR comes from a woman aged 55-69 years with renal cell carcinoma. Sequencing used blood, obtained from a patient whose treatment included radiotherapy and nephrectomy. CDR3 in DNA: TGTGCCAGTAGTATTGAGTTCACAGGGACCACAGATACGCAGTATTTT. Amino acids: CASSIEFTGTTDTQYF.